Given below is one TCR beta chain in context. Its cognate antigen is unknown. This record belongs to a study of cytomegalovirus exposure and HLA in healthy donors. About the study: There were 300 to 400 genotyped donors. Of these, 75% to 90% fell in the genetic ancestry cluster associated with self-reported Caucasian donors. Whole-study findings and limits: Most of the TCR beta V segments (in an earlier analysis) were productive either about 87% or about 30% of the time. Cytomegalovirus-associated status was assigned to about 180 TCR beta chains. Some V segments could not be told apart, so they were left out, TRBV6-2 and TRBV6-3 among them.

The PCR was carried out with 60 Vbeta primers and 13 Jbeta primers. The assay was immunoSEQ multiplex PCR, and TCRdb's table has in-frame clones only and misses some. The table records about 110,000 clones, approximately 70% of them present only once. The germline V and J ends were trimmed by 5 bases and 5 bases, with 15 bases remaining between them. The CDR3 covers 14 residues. Germline CDR1 is MGHDK and CDR2 is SYGVNS. V and J are TRBV25-1 and TRBJ2-5; maybe TRBD2 (6 bases). Sequenced material: PBMCs. The receptor was derived from a woman in her 30s in good health and CMV-seronegative. In DNA form, the CDR3 reads TGTGCCAGCAGTAATACATGGACTAAGGAGACCCAGTACTTC. Protein: CASSNTWTKETQYF.